What follows are 5 T cell receptor beta chains derived from one specimen sequenced in a study of T cell changes during pregnancy in multiple sclerosis (dated by TCRdb to about 2019). Libraries came from the immunoSEQ multiplex PCR assay. TCRdb re-hosts the immuneACCESS table, in-frame sequences only. Its copies lack some clones; in the studies checked, an unresolved V gene accounts for under half of them, and the cause for the rest is not known. The table for this sample lists tens of thousands of clones; over 90% of them were counted only once. Of the sample, 2% to 2.5% falls within the top ten clones. The specimen was peripheral blood, collected in the third trimester of pregnancy. These receptors originate from a female donor with multiple sclerosis, enrolled in a pregnancy study.

This clone has a single count. This chain links TRBV5-1 with TRBJ2-5; the match to TRBD2 covers 16 bases. Per germline, CDR1 SGHRS and CDR2 YFSETQ. The J segment lost 5 bases and the V segment lost 4 bases, leaving 8 bases of the junction unmatched. CDR3 length equals 17 residues. In DNA, the CDR3 is TGCGCCAGCAGCGGGGGGACTAGCGGGAGGGCCGTGGAGACCCAGTACTTC. Translating gives CASSGGTSGRAVETQYF.

This chain connects TRBV6-5 to TRBJ2-2; 13 bases fit TRBD2. The CDR3 covers 16 residues. V was pared by 3 bases and J by 5 bases, with 3 bases of the junction left unmatched. CDR1 MNHEY and CDR2 SVGAGI come from the germline V gene. CDR3 in amino acids: CASSYGLAGATGELFF. DNA for the CDR3: TGTGCCAGCAGTTATGGACTAGCGGGAGCAACCGGGGAGCTGTTTTTT.

This rearrangement joins TRBV4-2 to TRBJ2-3, with TRBD2 as a possible D gene (6 bases). The V and J ends lost 7 bases and 0 bases respectively, with 11 bases between them. There are 14 residues in the CDR3. The V gene's germline CDR1 is LGHNA and CDR2 YNFKEQ. The CDR3 DNA reads as TGTGCCAGCATGACGGGAGAGAGCACAGATACGCAGTATTTT. The encoded protein is CASMTGESTDTQYF.

Points on this clone: The junction departs from germline at one end; a sequencing error may be responsible. J is TRBJ1-4 and V is TRBV28; possibly TRBD1 for D (6 bases). Germline CDR1 reads MDHEN; CDR2 reads SYDVKM. The CDR3 length is 14 residues. The CDR3 sequence is CASSFQGTRERLFF. Written as DNA, the CDR3 is TGTGCCAGCAGTTTTCAGGGGACTAGAGAAAGACTGTTTTTT.

J is TRBJ2-3 and V is TRBV7-2, with TRBD1 matching over 10 bases. The junction had 6 bases not matched to a gene; V was cut back by 6 bases and J by 3 bases. The germline CDR1 and CDR2 sequences are SGHTA and FQGNSA. The CDR3 has 15 residues. CDR3 DNA: TGTGCCAGCAGAAGGACAGGGGGTCCTACAGATACGCAGTATTTT. Residues: CASRRTGGPTDTQYF. Complete variable domain (other parts from reference TRBV7-2 and TRBJ2-3): GAGVSQSPSNKVTEKGKDVELRCDPISGHTALYWYRQSLGQGLEFLIYFQGNSAPDKSGLPSDRFSAERTGGSVSTLTIQRTQQEDSAVYLCASRRTGGPTDTQYFGPGTRLTVL.